The 20 T cell receptor beta chains in this list originate from one sample, sequenced in a study of T cells in tumors after PD-1 blockade. Repertoires were generated with immunoSEQ multiplex PCR, while TCRdb's copy carries only in-frame clones and drops some. The table has around 50,000 clones, roughly three quarters seen once. The material sequenced was PBMCs, taken before anti-PD-1 treatment. These receptors came from a human donor with basal cell carcinoma.

This CDR3 is CASSLGQRVGGYTF. In nucleotides, the CDR3 is TGTGCCAGCAGTCTCGGACAGCGGGTAGGCGGCTACACCTTC. The rearrangement uses TRBV28 and TRBJ1-2; possibly TRBD1 for D (6 bases). The CDR3 has 14 amino acids. V dropped 5 bases and J dropped 8 bases, with 18 bases sitting between them. Germline-derived CDR1 and CDR2 are MDHEN and SYDVKM.

J is TRBJ2-7 and V is TRBV5-1, with TRBD1 matching 8 bases. The trim removed 5 bases at V and 3 bases at J, leaving 7 bases unmatched. The germline gives CDR1 SGHRS, CDR2 YFSETQ. The CDR3 has 14 residues. The CDR3 region is CASSPGQGHYEQYF. As DNA, the CDR3 is TGCGCCAGCAGTCCTGGACAGGGACACTACGAGCAGTACTTC.

The chain links TRBV7-2 to TRBJ2-6; 7 bases map to TRBD1. J gave up 1 base and V 5 bases, and 2 bases lay outside the gene matches. Germline loops: CDR1 SGHTA, CDR2 FQGNSA. The CDR3 extends over 15 amino acids. Here the CDR3 DNA reads TGTGCCAGCAGCCCGGGACAGTCTGGGGCCAACGTCCTGACTTTC. This encodes CASSPGQSGANVLTF.

The J gene is TRBJ2-7, the V gene TRBV4-1; D might be TRBD2 (5 bases). This CDR3 region has 15 residues. Germline loops: CDR1 MGHRA, CDR2 YSYEKL. V lost 0 bases and J 5 bases, leaving 14 bases between the germline ends. The DNA of the CDR3 is TGCGCCAGCAGCCAAGATCTACTTCGGAGGAACGAGCAGTACTTC. Its translation is CASSQDLLRRNEQYF.

This chain links TRBV10-3 with TRBJ2-1, with D uncertain. This CDR3 is built from 15 residues. V dropped 0 bases and J dropped 1 base, with 7 bases sitting between them. In germline, CDR1 is ENHRY, CDR2 SYGVKD. The CDR3 bases are TGTGCCATCAGTGAGTCAGGGTTGTCCTACAATGAGCAGTTCTTC. It translates to CAISESGLSYNEQFF.

The chain employs TRBV6-5 and TRBJ2-3; 11 bases line up with TRBD2. V lost 7 bases to trimming and J lost 5 bases; unmatched junction nucleotides: 5. This CDR3 contains 14 residues. The germline CDR1 and CDR2 sequences are MNHEY and SVGAGI. DNA of the CDR3: TGTGCCAGCAAACTAGCGGGAGATATAGATACGCAGTATTTT. Translated, it gives CASKLAGDIDTQYF.

The chain's CDR3 is CASSQGGNSNQPQHF. CDR3 DNA: TGTGCCAGCAGCCAAGGGGGGAATAGCAATCAGCCCCAGCATTTT. This rearrangement joins TRBV3-1 (or the pseudogene TRBV3-2) to TRBJ1-5; tentative D call: TRBD1 (5 bases). This CDR3 region has 15 residues. The V and J ends lost 1 base and 0 bases respectively, with 7 bases between them. Germline V gene data show CDR1 as LGHDT and CDR2 as YNNKEL (reference sequence).

With regard to this clone: Germline and junction disagree at one end, which may indicate a read error. The gene calls are TRBV19 and TRBJ2-2, with D possibly called TRBD1 or TRBD2 (7 bases each). In germline, CDR1 is LNHDA, CDR2 SQIVND (reference sequence). The CDR3 runs 16 residues. The CDR3 coding sequence is TGTGCCAGTAGTTCGGGAGGACAGGACTACACCAGGGAGCTGTTTTTT. Encoded protein: CASSSGGQDYTRELFF.

The CDR3 protein is CASSAGQAFSNYGYTF. In DNA form, the CDR3 reads TGCGCCAGCAGCGCGGGACAGGCCTTCTCTAACTATGGCTACACCTTC. The chain is built from TRBV5-1 and TRBJ1-2; 8 bases are shared with TRBD1. The CDR3 extends over 16 amino acids. The V and J ends lost 4 bases and 0 bases, in that order; junction bases with no gene match: 8. CDR1 SGHRS and CDR2 YFSETQ come from the germline V gene.

The rearrangement links TRBV6-2 or TRBV6-3 to TRBJ2-1; no firm D call. CDR1 and CDR2 from the germline V gene are MNHEY and SVGEGT. V gave up 0 bases and J gave up 5 bases, with 20 bases separating them. The CDR3 is made up of 18 amino acids. CDR3 protein: CASSYSMRWGRRNNEQFF. The CDR3 nucleotides read TGTGCCAGCAGTTACTCGATGCGTTGGGGTCGTCGTAACAATGAGCAGTTCTTC.

This chain connects TRBV24-1 to TRBJ2-2, with 7 bases matching TRBD1. The ends lost 3 bases at V and 6 bases at J; junction bases unmatched: 12. The CDR3 contains 17 residues. Germline V CDR1 and CDR2: KGHDR, SFDVKD. The chain's CDR3 is CATSDPDRANTAGELFF. The CDR3 DNA reads TGTGCCACCAGTGATCCCGACAGGGCGAATACGGCCGGGGAGCTGTTTTTT.

The rearrangement uses TRBV9 and TRBJ2-1; D not resolved. This CDR3 is built from 16 residues. Germline V gives CDR1 SGDLS, CDR2 YYNGEE. With 1 base removed from V and 6 bases from J, the gap between germline ends came to 17 bases. The DNA of the CDR3 is TGTGCCAGCAGCGTAACCCCGACCCCTCCAGGCAATGAGCAGTTCTTC. It encodes CASSVTPTPPGNEQFF.

The chain combines TRBV6-5 with TRBJ2-4, with TRBD2 matching 7 bases. This CDR3 has 13 residues. Per the germline V gene, CDR1 is MNHEY and CDR2 is SVGAGI. Losses at the gene ends were 2 bases for V and 6 bases for J; bases not matched to a gene: 1. The CDR3: CASSYREGNIQYF. The CDR3 bases are TGTGCCAGCAGTTACAGGGAGGGAAACATTCAGTACTTC.

This rearrangement joins TRBV6-1 to TRBJ2-4; no clear D gene. The germline CDR1 and CDR2 sequences are MNHNS and SASEGT. Trimming took off 0 bases at V and 3 bases at J, with 18 bases between the two ends. The CDR3 covers 18 residues. CDR3 sequence: CASSEAPADMPNKNIQYF. The CDR3 DNA reads as TGTGCCAGCAGTGAAGCGCCGGCAGACATGCCAAACAAAAACATTCAGTACTTC.

This clone is a singleton in its sample. This rearrangement joins TRBV4-2 to TRBJ1-2; TRBD1 matches 9 bases. J gave up 8 bases and V 0 bases, and 10 bases lay outside the gene matches. The CDR3 loop spans 16 amino acids. CDR1 and CDR2 (germline): LGHNA, YNFKEQ. CDR3 residues: CASSQDYRGRDRGYTF. CDR3 sequence (DNA): TGTGCCAGCAGCCAAGATTACAGGGGGCGGGACAGGGGCTACACCTTC.

This chain joins TRBV9 and TRBJ2-5; 9 bases align to TRBD2. The V segment lost 1 base and the J segment 4 bases; nucleotides outside the gene matches: 8. CDR1 is SGDLS, CDR2 YYNGEE, per germline. CDR3 size: 16 residues. CDR3 sequence reads: CASSVSLSGSPETQYF. CDR3 nucleotides: TGTGCCAGCAGCGTAAGCCTTAGCGGGAGTCCAGAGACCCAGTACTTC.

The J gene is TRBJ2-3, the V gene TRBV2, with D possibly TRBD2 on 6 matching bases. Trimming removed 6 bases from V and 2 bases from J, with 12 bases in between. CDR1 is SNHLY, CDR2 FYNNEI, per germline. This CDR3 is 14 amino acids long. Here the CDR3 reads CASSLTRITDTQYF. Here the CDR3 DNA reads TGTGCCAGCAGCCTGACTAGAATCACAGATACGCAGTATTTT.

This rearrangement joins TRBV7-3 to TRBJ2-1, with 10 bases aligning to TRBD2. The V and J ends lost 5 bases and 4 bases, in that order; junction bases with no gene match: 5. The germline V gene has CDR1 SGHTA and CDR2 FQGTGA. The CDR3 consists of 15 residues. Here the CDR3 DNA reads TGTGCCAGCAGCCCACTAGCGGGGCGATACAATGAGCAGTTCTTC. This encodes CASSPLAGRYNEQFF.

This clone was picked up a small number of times. The chain couples TRBV5-4 to TRBJ2-7, with D perhaps TRBD1 (5 bases). This CDR3 is built from 14 residues. Germline CDR1 reads SGHNT; CDR2 reads YYREEE (reference sequence). V dropped 1 base and J dropped 2 bases, with 10 bases sitting between them. In DNA form, the CDR3 reads TGTGCCAGCAGCTTGTGGCAGGGAACCTACGAGCAGTACTTC. It codes for CASSLWQGTYEQYF.

The chain is built from TRBV28 and TRBJ2-7; D may be TRBD2 (6 bases). Per germline, CDR1 MDHEN and CDR2 SYDVKM. The CDR3 has 14 amino acids. Trimming took off 5 bases at V and 6 bases at J, with 17 bases between the two ends. The CDR3 loop is CASSGPGSQAEQYF. CDR3 nucleotide sequence: TGTGCCAGCAGTGGTCCCGGGAGTCAGGCCGAGCAGTACTTC.